This T cell receptor (beta chain) was captured in a study of CD8 T cell repertoires and HIV-1 epitope variants. Sequencing was performed with immunoSEQ multiplex PCR; in TCRdb, only in-frame clones are kept and a portion is missing. The data contain 3,000 or so clones, 73% of them singletons. Of note for this clone: The antigen is undetermined.

Germline CDR1 SEHNR, CDR2 FQNEAQ (reference sequence). The CDR3 loop spans 14 amino acids. V shed 3 bases and J 5 bases; nucleotides not matched to a gene: 4. Specimen: cultured CD8+ T cells derived from PBMCs. The chain combines TRBV7-9 with TRBJ1-1, with 9 bases fitting TRBD1. This TCR was recovered from a male donor with HIV. The CDR3 bases are TGTGCCAGCAGCTTTCCGGACAGGGGAACTGAAGCTTTCTTT. Its translation: CASSFPDRGTEAFF.